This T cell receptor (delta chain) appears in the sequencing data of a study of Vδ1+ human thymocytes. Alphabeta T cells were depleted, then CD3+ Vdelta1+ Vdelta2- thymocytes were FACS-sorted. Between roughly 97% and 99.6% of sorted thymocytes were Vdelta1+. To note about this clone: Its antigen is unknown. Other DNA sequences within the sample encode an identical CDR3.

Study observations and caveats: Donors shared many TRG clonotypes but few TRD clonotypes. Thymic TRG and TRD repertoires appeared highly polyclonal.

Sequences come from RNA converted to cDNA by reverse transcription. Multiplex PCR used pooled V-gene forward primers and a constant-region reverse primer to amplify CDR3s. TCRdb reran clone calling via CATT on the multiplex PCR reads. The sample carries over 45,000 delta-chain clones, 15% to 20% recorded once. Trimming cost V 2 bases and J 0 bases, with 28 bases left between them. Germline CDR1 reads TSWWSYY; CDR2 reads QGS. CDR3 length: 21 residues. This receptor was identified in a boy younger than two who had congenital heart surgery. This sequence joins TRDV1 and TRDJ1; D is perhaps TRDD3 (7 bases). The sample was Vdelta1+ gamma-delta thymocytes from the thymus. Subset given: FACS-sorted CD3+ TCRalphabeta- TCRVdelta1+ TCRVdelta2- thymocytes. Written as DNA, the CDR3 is TGTGCTCTTGGGGAATCGGTCCTACCGGTACTGGGGATCTTGTACACCGATAAACTCATCTTT. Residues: CALGESVLPVLGILYTDKLIF.